This entry is about one T cell receptor (beta chain). Its antigen remains unidentified. One entry per CDR3 protein results from TCRdb running MiXCR on the 5' RACE reads. The sample comprises more than 85,000 distinct CDR3 sequences, 11% of which are singletons, and roughly two fifths rests with the top ten. This CDR3 comprises 13 residues. The V and J ends lost 5 bases and 5 bases respectively, with 10 bases between them. This sample was included in a study of T-cell memory formation after mild COVID-19. Looking at the study overall: Clusters were largely donor specific. Broader study findings: Contracting clones from day 15 to 85 had balanced CD4/CD8; later expanders favoured CD4+. Among clones peaking at day 37 in the second wave, SARS-CoV-2 specificity remained unconfirmed.

The source is a man younger than 30 who had mild COVID-19 (a few samples of this study predate the infection). Cell type and time point are not known. The chain carries TRBV12-3 or TRBV12-4 and TRBJ2-1; unclear D gene. The sequencing sample was made of PBMCs or a T cell subset sorted from them (not recorded which). The CDR3 coding sequence is TGTGCCAGCAGTCCGGACCACCACAATGAGCAGTTCTTC. Protein product: CASSPDHHNEQFF.